This T cell receptor (beta chain) was sequenced for a study of T cells in Graves' hyperthyroidism and ophthalmopathy. Amplification targeted TCR beta CDR3 regions from RNA transcripts. Researchers ran a first-round RT-PCR on the TCR CDR3 using the HTBI primer set. TCRdb redid the calling of the multiplex PCR reads with MiXCR, one entry per CDR3 protein. The data show around 430,000 distinct CDR3 sequences, 15% seen once. Input material: blood. This receptor was taken from a woman aged 25 to 39 with Graves' hyperthyroidism.

The CDR3 region is CASSLGRRTGETQYF. CDR3 DNA sequence: TGTGCCAGCAGCTTAGGTCGCAGGACTGGAGAGACCCAGTACTTC. J is TRBJ2-5 and V is TRBV28; TRBD2 is a possible D gene (5 bases). The CDR3 sequence is 15 residues long. The V end lost 6 bases, the J end lost 4 bases, and 18 bases lay between the germline ends. Germline loops: CDR1 MDHEN, CDR2 SYDVKM.